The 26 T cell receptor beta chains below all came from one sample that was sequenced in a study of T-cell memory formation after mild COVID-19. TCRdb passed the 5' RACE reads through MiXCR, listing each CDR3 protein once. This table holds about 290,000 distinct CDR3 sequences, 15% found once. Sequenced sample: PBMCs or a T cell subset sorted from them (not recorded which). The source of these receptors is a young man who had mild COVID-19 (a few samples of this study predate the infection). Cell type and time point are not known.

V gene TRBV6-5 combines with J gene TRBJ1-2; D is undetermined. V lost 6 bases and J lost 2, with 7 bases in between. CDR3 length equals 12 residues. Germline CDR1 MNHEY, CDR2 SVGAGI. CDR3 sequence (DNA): TGTGCCAGCAGGATGGGAAACTATGGCTACACCTTC. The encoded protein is CASRMGNYGYTF.

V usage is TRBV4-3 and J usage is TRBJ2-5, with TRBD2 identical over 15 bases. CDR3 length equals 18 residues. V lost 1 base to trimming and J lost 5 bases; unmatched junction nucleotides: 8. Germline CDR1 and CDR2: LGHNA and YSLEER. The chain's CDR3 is CASSQGGLAGGPRETQYF. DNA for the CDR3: TGCGCCAGCAGCCAAGGGGGACTAGCGGGGGGCCCTCGGGAGACCCAGTACTTC.

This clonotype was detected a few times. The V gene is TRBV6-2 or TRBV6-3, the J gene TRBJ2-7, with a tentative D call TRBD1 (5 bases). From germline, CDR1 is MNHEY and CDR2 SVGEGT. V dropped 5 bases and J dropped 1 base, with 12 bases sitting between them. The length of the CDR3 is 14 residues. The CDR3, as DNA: TGTGCCAGCAGTACCTACAGGCAGTCCTACGAGCAGTACTTC. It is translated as CASSTYRQSYEQYF.

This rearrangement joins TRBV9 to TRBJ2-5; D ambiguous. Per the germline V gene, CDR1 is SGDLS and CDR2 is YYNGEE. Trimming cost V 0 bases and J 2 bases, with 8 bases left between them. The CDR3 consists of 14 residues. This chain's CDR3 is CASSVGWRQETQYF. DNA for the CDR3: TGTGCCAGCAGCGTAGGGTGGCGGCAAGAGACCCAGTACTTC. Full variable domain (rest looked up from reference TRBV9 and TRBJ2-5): DSGVTQTPKHLITATGQRVTLRCSPRSGDLSVYWYQQSLDQGLQFLIQYYNGEERAKGNILERFSAQQFPDLHSELNLSSLELGDSALYFCASSVGWRQETQYFGPGTRLLVL.

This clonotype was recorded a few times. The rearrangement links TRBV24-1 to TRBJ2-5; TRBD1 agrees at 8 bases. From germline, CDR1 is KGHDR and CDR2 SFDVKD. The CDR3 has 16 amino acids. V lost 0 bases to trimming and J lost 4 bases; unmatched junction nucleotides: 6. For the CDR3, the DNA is TGTGCCACCAGTGATTTGCCCGACAGGGGTGGAGAGACCCAGTACTTC. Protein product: CATSDLPDRGGETQYF.

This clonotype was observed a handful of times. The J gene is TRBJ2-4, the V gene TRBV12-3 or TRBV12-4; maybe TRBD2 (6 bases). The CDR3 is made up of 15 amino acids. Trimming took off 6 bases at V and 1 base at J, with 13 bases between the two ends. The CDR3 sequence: CASSGAGWAKNIQYF. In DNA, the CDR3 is TGTGCCAGCAGCGGGGCGGGATGGGCCAAAAACATTCAGTACTTC.

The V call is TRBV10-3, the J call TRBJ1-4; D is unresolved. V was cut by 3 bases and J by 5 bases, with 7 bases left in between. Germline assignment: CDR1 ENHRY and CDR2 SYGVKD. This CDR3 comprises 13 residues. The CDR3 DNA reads TGTGCCATCAGTGATCCTCGAAATGAAAAACTGTTTTTT. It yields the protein CAISDPRNEKLFF.

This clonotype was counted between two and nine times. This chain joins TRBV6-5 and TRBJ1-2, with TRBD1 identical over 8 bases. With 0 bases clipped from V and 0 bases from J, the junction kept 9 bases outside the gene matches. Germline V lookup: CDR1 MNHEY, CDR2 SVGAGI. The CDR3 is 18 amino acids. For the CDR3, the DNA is TGTGCCAGCAGTTACTCGCAGTCAGGGGGCGCGACTAACTATGGCTACACCTTC. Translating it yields CASSYSQSGGATNYGYTF.

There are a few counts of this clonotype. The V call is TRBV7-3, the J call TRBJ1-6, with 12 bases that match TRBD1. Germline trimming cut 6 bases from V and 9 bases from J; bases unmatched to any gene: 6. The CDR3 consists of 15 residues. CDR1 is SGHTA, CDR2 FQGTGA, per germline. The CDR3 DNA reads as TGTGCCAGCAGTTCCACGGGACAGGGGGCTTCACCCCTCCACTTT. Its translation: CASSSTGQGASPLHF.

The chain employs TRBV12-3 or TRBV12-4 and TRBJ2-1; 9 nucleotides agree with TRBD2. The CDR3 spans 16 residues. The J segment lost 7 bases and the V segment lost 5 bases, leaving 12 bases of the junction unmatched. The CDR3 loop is CASSVTGGGARNEQFF. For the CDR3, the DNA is TGTGCCAGCAGTGTTACAGGCGGGGGGGCTAGGAATGAGCAGTTCTTC.

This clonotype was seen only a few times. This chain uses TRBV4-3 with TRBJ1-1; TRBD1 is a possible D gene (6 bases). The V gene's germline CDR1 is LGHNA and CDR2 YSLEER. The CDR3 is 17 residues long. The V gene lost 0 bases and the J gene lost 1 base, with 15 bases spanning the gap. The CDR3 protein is CASSQDREVTGNTEAFF. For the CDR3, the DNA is TGCGCCAGCAGCCAAGATCGGGAAGTGACAGGGAACACTGAAGCTTTCTTT.

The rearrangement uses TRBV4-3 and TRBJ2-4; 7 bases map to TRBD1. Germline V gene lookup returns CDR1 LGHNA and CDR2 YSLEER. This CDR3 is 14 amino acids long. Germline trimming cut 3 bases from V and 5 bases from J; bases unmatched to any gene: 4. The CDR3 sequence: CASSQAGTENIQYF. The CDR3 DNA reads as TGCGCCAGCAGCCAGGCCGGGACAGAAAACATTCAGTACTTC.

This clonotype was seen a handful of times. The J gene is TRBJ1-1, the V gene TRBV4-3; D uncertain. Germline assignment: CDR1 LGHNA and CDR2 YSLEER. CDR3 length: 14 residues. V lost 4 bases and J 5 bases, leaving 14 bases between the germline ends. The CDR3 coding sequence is TGCGCCAGCAGCCCTCAGTGGGGTGGGACTGAAGCTTTCTTT. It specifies CASSPQWGGTEAFF.

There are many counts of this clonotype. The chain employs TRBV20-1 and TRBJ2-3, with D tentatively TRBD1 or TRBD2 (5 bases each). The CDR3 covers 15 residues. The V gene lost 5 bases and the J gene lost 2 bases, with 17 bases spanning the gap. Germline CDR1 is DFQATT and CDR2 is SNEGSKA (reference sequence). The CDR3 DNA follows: TGCAGTGCTGGTAACCCGACCGGGACCACAGATACGCAGTATTTT. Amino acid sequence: CSAGNPTGTTDTQYF.

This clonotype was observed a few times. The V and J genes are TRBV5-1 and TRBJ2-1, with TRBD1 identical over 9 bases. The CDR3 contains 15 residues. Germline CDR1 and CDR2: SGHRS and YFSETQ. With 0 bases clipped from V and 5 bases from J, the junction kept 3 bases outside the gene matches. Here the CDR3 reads CASSLVDRGDNEQFF. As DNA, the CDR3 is TGCGCCAGCAGCTTGGTGGACAGGGGAGACAATGAGCAGTTCTTC. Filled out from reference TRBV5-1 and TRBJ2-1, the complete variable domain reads KAGVTQTPRYLIKTRGQQVTLSCSPISGHRSVSWYQQTPGQGLQFLFEYFSETQRNKGNFPGRFSGRQFSNSRSEMNVSTLELGDSALYLCASSLVDRGDNEQFFGPGTRLTVL.

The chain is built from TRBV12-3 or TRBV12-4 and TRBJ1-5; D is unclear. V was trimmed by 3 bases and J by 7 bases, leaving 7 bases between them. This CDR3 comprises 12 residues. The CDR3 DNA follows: TGTGCCAGCAGTTTTCGAGCCCAGCCCCAGCATTTT. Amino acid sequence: CASSFRAQPQHF.

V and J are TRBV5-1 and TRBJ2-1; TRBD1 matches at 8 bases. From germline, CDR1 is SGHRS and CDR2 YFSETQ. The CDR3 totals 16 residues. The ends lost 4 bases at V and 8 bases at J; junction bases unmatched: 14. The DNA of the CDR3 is TGCGCCAGCAGCCCTGGACAGGGAGGATCCGGAGATGAGCAGTTCTTC. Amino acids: CASSPGQGGSGDEQFF.

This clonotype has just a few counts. The CDR3 region is CSAPGQNGETQYF. The CDR3 DNA follows: TGCAGTGCTCCGGGCCAAAACGGAGAGACCCAGTACTTC. The chain recombines TRBV20-1 with TRBJ2-5; D is unclear. The V and J ends lost 5 bases and 4 bases respectively, with 14 bases between them. The CDR3 sequence is 13 residues long. Germline-derived CDR1 and CDR2 are DFQATT and SNEGSKA (reference sequence).

CDR3 nucleotide sequence: TGCAGTGCTATGACTAGCTCCGCGACAGATACGCAGTATTTT. It yields the protein CSAMTSSATDTQYF. V gene TRBV20-1 combines with J gene TRBJ2-3, with 7 positions matching TRBD2. Trimming cost V 4 bases and J 3 bases; bases outside gene matches: 7. Germline loops: CDR1 DFQATT, CDR2 SNEGSKA (reference sequence). The CDR3 runs 14 residues.

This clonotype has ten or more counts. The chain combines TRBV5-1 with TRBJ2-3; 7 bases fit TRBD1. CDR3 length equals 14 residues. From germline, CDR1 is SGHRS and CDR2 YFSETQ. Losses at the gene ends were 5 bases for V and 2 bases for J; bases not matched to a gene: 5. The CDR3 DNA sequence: TGCGCCAGCAGTTCACAGGGGTCCACAGATACGCAGTATTTT. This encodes CASSSQGSTDTQYF.

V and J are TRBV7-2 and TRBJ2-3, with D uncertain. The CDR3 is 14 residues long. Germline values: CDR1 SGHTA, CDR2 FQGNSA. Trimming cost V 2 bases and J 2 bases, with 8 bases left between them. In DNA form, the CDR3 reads TGTGCCAGCAGCTTAAGCAGGCTCACAGATACGCAGTATTTT. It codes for CASSLSRLTDTQYF.

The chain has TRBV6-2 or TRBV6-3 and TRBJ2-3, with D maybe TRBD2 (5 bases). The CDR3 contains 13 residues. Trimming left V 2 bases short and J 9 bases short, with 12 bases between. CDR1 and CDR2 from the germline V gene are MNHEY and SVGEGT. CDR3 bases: TGTGCCAGCAGTTACCCGGCCCCGGGGACGCAGTATTTT. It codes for CASSYPAPGTQYF.

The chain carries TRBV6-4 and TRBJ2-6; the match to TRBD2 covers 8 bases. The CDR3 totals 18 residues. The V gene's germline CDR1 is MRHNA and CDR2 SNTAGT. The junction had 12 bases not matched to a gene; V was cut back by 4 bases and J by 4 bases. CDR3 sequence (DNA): TGTGCCAGCAGTGGGTTCGCGGGGGGTGGTCTGGGGGCCAACGTCCTGACTTTC. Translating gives CASSGFAGGGLGANVLTF.

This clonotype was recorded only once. The CDR3 DNA reads TGTGCCAGCAGTCGGGACAGGGGAGACTACGAGCAGTACTTC. It codes for CASSRDRGDYEQYF. The J gene is TRBJ2-7, the V gene TRBV6-5; 10 nucleotides line up with TRBD1. Germline V gene data show CDR1 as MNHEY and CDR2 as SVGAGI. V lost 5 bases, J lost 3 bases, and 4 bases stayed unmatched. The CDR3 runs to 14 residues.

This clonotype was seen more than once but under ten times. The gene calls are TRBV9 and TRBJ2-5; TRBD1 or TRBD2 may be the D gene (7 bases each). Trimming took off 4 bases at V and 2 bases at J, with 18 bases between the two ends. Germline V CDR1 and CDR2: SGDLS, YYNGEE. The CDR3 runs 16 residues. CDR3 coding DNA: TGTGCCAGCAGCCCCTTGGGAGGGGACAGACAAGAGACCCAGTACTTC. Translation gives CASSPLGGDRQETQYF. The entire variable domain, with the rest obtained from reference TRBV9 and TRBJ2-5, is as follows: DSGVTQTPKHLITATGQRVTLRCSPRSGDLSVYWYQQSLDQGLQFLIQYYNGEERAKGNILERFSAQQFPDLHSELNLSSLELGDSALYFCASSPLGGDRQETQYFGPGTRLLVL.

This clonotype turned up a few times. CDR3 sequence: CASSSGIAGDTQYF. Written as DNA, the CDR3 is TGCGCCAGCAGTTCCGGGATAGCGGGAGATACGCAGTATTTT. This chain joins TRBV5-1 and TRBJ2-3, with 7 bases aligning to TRBD2. Germline CDR1 reads SGHRS; CDR2 reads YFSETQ. The CDR3 length is 14 residues. V lost 5 bases to trimming and J lost 5 bases; unmatched junction nucleotides: 8.